Below, 9 T cell receptor beta chains from the same sample are listed, as sequenced in a study of neurological immune-mediated disorders. TCRdb reprocessed the 5' RACE reads with MiXCR, giving one entry per CDR3 protein. The data show 95,000 or so distinct CDR3 sequences, with 3% to 4% seen just once and around 6% held by the top ten. The sequenced material came from PBMCs. The receptors stem from a woman under 30 with multiple sclerosis.

V is TRBV27 and J is TRBJ1-1, with D unclear. CDR3 length: 14 amino acids. CDR1 is MNHEY and CDR2 is SMNVEV in the germline V gene (reference sequence). Between the trimmed V and J ends, which lost 3 bases and 3 bases, there was a span of 11 bases. CDR3 DNA: TGTGCCAGCAGTTTTGTGTCGGGGTACACTGAAGCTTTCTTT. This sequence encodes CASSFVSGYTEAFF.

This clonotype came up many times. This sequence joins TRBV28 and TRBJ2-2; D unresolved. V lost 2 bases to trimming and J lost 1 base, with 8 bases between them. This CDR3 has 15 amino acids. Germline loops: CDR1 MDHEN, CDR2 SYDVKM. The DNA of the CDR3 is TGTGCCAGCAGTTTACCAGAACGGAACACCGGGGAGCTGTTTTTT. Amino acid sequence: CASSLPERNTGELFF.

About this clonotype itself: Being one base from a much bigger clone, this may be a read error. The chain links TRBV25-1 to TRBJ1-2, with a tentative D call TRBD1 (5 bases). Trimming took 3 bases from V and 7 from J, leaving 18 bases between them. There are 15 residues in the CDR3. Germline CDR1 reads MGHDK; CDR2 reads SYGVNS. The CDR3 is CASSDPGTAICGYTF. CDR3 in DNA: TGTGCCAGCAGTGATCCCGGGACGGCAATTTGTGGCTACACCTTC.

At least ten counts were recorded for this clonotype. This chain connects TRBV3-1 to TRBJ1-6, with TRBD1 matching 7 bases. Per the germline V gene, CDR1 is LGHDT and CDR2 is YNNKEL (reference sequence). Trimming cost V 1 base and J 14 bases; bases outside gene matches: 8. The CDR3 is 14 amino acids. This CDR3 reads CASSQGRTGGTLHF. As DNA, the CDR3 is TGTGCCAGCAGCCAAGGCCGGACAGGAGGTACCCTCCACTTT. Filled out from reference TRBV3-1 and TRBJ1-6, the complete variable domain reads DTAVSQTPKYLVTQMGNDKSIKCEQNLGHDTMYWYKQDSKKFLKIMFSYNNKELIINETVPNRFSPKSPDKAHLNLHINSLELGDSAVYFCASSQGRTGGTLHFGNGTRLTVT.

Notes on this clonotype: This may arise from a read error, as a much more abundant clone is one base away. The chain combines TRBV20-1 with TRBJ2-3; no definite D call. The V and J ends lost 3 bases and 2 bases respectively, with 12 bases between them. Looked up from germline, CDR1 is DFQATT and CDR2 is SNEGSKA (reference sequence). This CDR3 is 14 amino acids long. The CDR3 loop reads CSARQPLDTDTQYF. CDR3 in DNA: TGCAGTGCTAGGCAGCCTCTCGACACAGATACGCAGTATTTT.

This clonotype was seen ten or more times. The J gene is TRBJ1-2, the V gene TRBV12-3 or TRBV12-4; D might be TRBD1 (5 bases). Deletions cut 6 bases from V and 10 bases from J, with 12 bases between. This CDR3 is built from 11 residues. The CDR3 region has the DNA TGTGCCAGCAGGGGGAGGGGATACTACACCTTC. This gives the protein CASRGRGYYTF.

On this clonotype itself: The germline gene is not matched at one end of the junction; a read error may be the cause. The V gene is TRBV12-3 or TRBV12-4, the J gene TRBJ1-3, with D possibly matching TRBD1 (6 bases). This CDR3 has 15 amino acids. CDR3 sequence reads: CASTQDSSTGKTIYF. The DNA of the CDR3 is TGTGCCAGCACCCAGGACAGCAGCACTGGAAAAACCATATATTTT.

As for this clonotype: This may come from a read error, since a much larger clone is one base off. The chain recombines TRBV3-1 with TRBJ1-3; D remains unclear. The germline V gene has CDR1 LGHDT and CDR2 YNNKEL (reference sequence). Deletions cut 5 bases from V and 0 bases from J, with 8 bases between. The CDR3 contains 14 residues. The CDR3 region is CASSKASSGNTIYF. In DNA form, the CDR3 reads TGTGCCAGCAGCAAAGCCAGCTCTGGAAACACCATATATTTT.

At least ten counts were recorded for this clonotype. The gene calls are TRBV5-1 and TRBJ1-2; a weak D match, TRBD1 (6 bases). Trimming stripped 4 bases from V and 6 bases from J, with 16 bases between. This CDR3 contains 14 residues. CDR1 is SGHRS, CDR2 YFSETQ, per germline. The CDR3, as DNA: TGCGCCAGCAGCGGAACAGGGTTGGCGGATGGCTACACCTTC. Encoded protein: CASSGTGLADGYTF.